Shown below are 2 T cell receptor beta chains from a single sample sequenced in a study of shared clonotypes between healthy human individuals. The repertoire was sequenced with immunoSEQ multiplex PCR; TCRdb's copy has only in-frame clones and lacks some. In the table there are millions of clones, 80% to 95% of which are singletons. Sequencing was carried out using naive CD4+ T cells from PBMCs. The sample's subset: CD45RA+ positively selected. The receptors shown here come from a young man in good health. Some clones in this sample may be carry-over from other donors' samples.

The chain joins TRBV5-1 to TRBJ2-1; 12 nucleotides line up with TRBD2. With 0 bases clipped from V and 6 bases from J, the junction kept 4 bases outside the gene matches. The CDR3 totals 16 residues. Germline V gene data show CDR1 as SGHRS and CDR2 as YFSETQ. The CDR3 protein is CASSLAGLAGSNEQFF. CDR3 coding DNA: TGCGCCAGCAGCTTGGCCGGACTAGCGGGATCCAATGAGCAGTTCTTC.

The rearrangement links TRBV7-8 to TRBJ2-7; TRBD1 matches at 7 bases. Losses at the gene ends were 4 bases for V and 3 bases for J; bases not matched to a gene: 3. Germline CDR1 and CDR2: SGHVS and FQNEAQ. This CDR3 is built from 13 residues. DNA for the CDR3: TGTGCCAGCAGCTCGGACAGGAACTACGAGCAGTACTTC. This codes for CASSSDRNYEQYF.